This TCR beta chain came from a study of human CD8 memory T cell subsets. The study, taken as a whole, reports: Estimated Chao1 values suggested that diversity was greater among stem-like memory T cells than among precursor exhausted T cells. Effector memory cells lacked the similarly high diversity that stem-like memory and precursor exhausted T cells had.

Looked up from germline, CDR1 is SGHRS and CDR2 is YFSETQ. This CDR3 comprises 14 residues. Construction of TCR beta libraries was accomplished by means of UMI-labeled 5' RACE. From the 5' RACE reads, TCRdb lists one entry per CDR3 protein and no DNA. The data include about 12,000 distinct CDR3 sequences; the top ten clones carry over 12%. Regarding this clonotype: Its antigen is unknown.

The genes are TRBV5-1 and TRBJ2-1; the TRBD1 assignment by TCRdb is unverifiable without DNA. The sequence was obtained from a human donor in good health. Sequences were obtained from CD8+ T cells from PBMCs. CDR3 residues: CASSWTGPHNEQFF.